The text below deals with one T cell receptor (beta chain). Antigen unknown. The record originates from a study of identical twins. The germline V gene encodes CDR1 MNHEY and CDR2 SVGEGT. V trimming: 5 bases; J trimming: 1 base; junction bases outside the gene matches: 13. The CDR3 sequence is 19 residues long. A template switching step contributed a universal primer site, while unique molecular identifiers were present in the cDNA. TCRdb ran MiXCR on the 5' RACE reads and lists one entry per CDR3 protein. The sample consists of about 720,000 distinct CDR3 sequences, about 9.4% of them appearing once. Study results and caveats: Compared with models, monozygotic twins showed more out-of-frame TCR alpha sharing. Potential partial confounding of zero-insertion analyses by invariant MAIT and iNKT cells was noted.

This sample also appeared in a second study, on yellow fever vaccine responses in identical twins. That publication notes: Reports say the vaccine T cell response in twins looked partly convergent and partly personalized.

The rearrangement links TRBV6-2 or TRBV6-3 to TRBJ2-6; 8 bases map to TRBD1. The specimen sequenced was PBMCs. This TCR came from a young woman in good health. The CDR3 sequence: CASSHRNGQGVSGANVLTF. The CDR3 nucleotides are TGTGCCAGCAGTCACCGAAATGGACAGGGTGTTTCTGGGGCCAACGTCCTGACTTTC.